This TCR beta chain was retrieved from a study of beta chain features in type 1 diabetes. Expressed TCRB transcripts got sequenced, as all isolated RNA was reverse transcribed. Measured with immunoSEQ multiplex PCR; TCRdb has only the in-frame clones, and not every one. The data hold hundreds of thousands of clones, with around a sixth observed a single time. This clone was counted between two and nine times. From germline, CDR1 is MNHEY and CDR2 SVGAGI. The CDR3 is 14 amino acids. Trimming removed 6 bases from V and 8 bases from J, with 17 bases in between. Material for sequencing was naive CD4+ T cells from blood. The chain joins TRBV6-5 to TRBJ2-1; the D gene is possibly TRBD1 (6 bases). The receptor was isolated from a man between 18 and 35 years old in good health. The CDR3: CASRGQPLLDEQFF. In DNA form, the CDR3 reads TGTGCCAGCAGAGGACAGCCTCTCCTAGATGAGCAGTTCTTC.